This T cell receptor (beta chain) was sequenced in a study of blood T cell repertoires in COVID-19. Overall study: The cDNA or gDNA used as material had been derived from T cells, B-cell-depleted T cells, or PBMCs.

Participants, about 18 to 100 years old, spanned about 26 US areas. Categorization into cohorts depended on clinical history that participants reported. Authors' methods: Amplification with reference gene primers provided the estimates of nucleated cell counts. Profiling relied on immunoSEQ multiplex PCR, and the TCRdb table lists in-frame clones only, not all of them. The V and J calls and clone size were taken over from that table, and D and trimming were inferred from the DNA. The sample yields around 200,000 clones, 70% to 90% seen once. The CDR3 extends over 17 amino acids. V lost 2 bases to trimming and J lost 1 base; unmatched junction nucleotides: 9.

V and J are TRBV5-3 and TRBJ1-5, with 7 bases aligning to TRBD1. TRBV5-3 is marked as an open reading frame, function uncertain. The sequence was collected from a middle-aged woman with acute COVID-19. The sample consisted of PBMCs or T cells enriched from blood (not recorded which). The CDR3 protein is CARSFTQGNGSNQPQHF. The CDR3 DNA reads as TGTGCCAGAAGCTTCACACAGGGGAATGGGAGCAATCAGCCCCAGCATTTT.